Described below is a single T cell receptor (beta chain) sequence and its context. The CDR3 runs to 14 residues. Germline CDR1 reads SGHVS; CDR2 reads FQNEAQ. The V and J ends lost 1 base and 5 bases respectively, with 9 bases between them. The sample comes from a study of blood T cell repertoires in COVID-19. Libraries were prepared by immunoSEQ multiplex PCR; TCRdb keeps only in-frame clonotypes and omits some of them. The table includes about 160,000 clones, about four fifths detected once. This chain uses TRBV7-8 with TRBJ1-3; no reliable D call. Sequenced: PBMCs or T cells enriched from blood (not recorded which). This receptor was identified in a man aged 60 to 75 who had recovered from COVID-19. CDR3 sequence (DNA): TGTGCCAGCAGCTTAGGGGAGGCGAGAAACACCATATATTTT. Translated: CASSLGEARNTIYF. The whole variable domain, remainder taken from reference TRBV7-8 and TRBJ1-3, is GAGVSQSPRYKVAKRGQDVALRCDPISGHVSLFWYQQALGQGPEFLTYFQNEAQLDKSGLPSDRFFAERPEGSVSTLKIQRTQQEDSAVYLCASSLGEARNTIYFGEGSWLTVV.